The 22 T cell receptor beta chains reported below all come from one sample, sequenced in a study of identical twins. One entry per CDR3 protein, called by TCRdb with MiXCR from the 5' RACE reads. Of roughly 260,000 distinct CDR3 sequences in the sample, over 12% were seen once. The source material was memory (CD45RO+) T cells sorted from blood. The origin of the receptors is a woman in her late teens or twenties in good health.

The chain has TRBV7-9 and TRBJ2-1; D may be TRBD2 (5 bases). Deletions cut 5 bases from V and 5 bases from J, with 13 bases between. This CDR3 region has 14 residues. Germline V gene sequence: CDR1 SEHNR, CDR2 FQNEAQ (reference sequence). The CDR3 spells CASSVTGKNNEQFF. In DNA, the CDR3 is TGTGCCAGCAGCGTTACCGGGAAGAACAATGAGCAGTTCTTC.

This clonotype was observed a handful of times. This chain joins TRBV9 and TRBJ2-5; 10 bases fit TRBD2. This CDR3 has 14 amino acids. Looked up from germline, CDR1 is SGDLS and CDR2 is YYNGEE. Unmatched junction bases numbered 4, after V lost 3 bases and J lost 5 bases. The CDR3 is CASSDQAGGETQYF. Here the CDR3 DNA reads TGTGCCAGCAGCGATCAAGCGGGGGGGGAGACCCAGTACTTC.

This clonotype was seen more than once but under ten times. The chain carries TRBV3-1 and TRBJ2-1; D possibly matches TRBD1 or TRBD2 (6 bases each). Trimming removed 8 bases at V and 6 bases at J, with 14 bases between. This CDR3 contains 13 residues. CDR1 and CDR2 (germline): LGHDT, YNNKEL (reference sequence). The CDR3 here is CASGRGAPNEQFF. The CDR3 bases are TGTGCCAGCGGAAGGGGGGCCCCCAATGAGCAGTTCTTC.

J is TRBJ2-1 and V is TRBV4-3; D gene uncertain. The CDR3 runs 16 residues. Germline-derived CDR1 and CDR2 are LGHNA and YSLEER. Trimming stripped 4 bases from V and 4 bases from J, with 17 bases between. The CDR3: CASSPKPAGSYNEQFF. The DNA for the CDR3 is TGCGCCAGCAGCCCAAAGCCGGCAGGCAGTTACAATGAGCAGTTCTTC.

This chain joins TRBV5-6 and TRBJ1-2; the match to TRBD1 covers 8 bases. The trim removed 0 bases at V and 0 bases at J, leaving 4 bases unmatched. The CDR3 is 16 amino acids. Germline CDR1 SGHDT, CDR2 YYEEEE. This chain's CDR3 is CASSLGDRSPNYGYTF. As DNA, the CDR3 is TGTGCCAGCAGCTTGGGGGACAGGAGCCCTAACTATGGCTACACCTTC.

This clonotype was seen a handful of times. The CDR3 spells CSALRGETQYF. CDR3 nucleotide sequence: TGCAGTGCCCTTCGGGGGGAGACCCAGTACTTC. The chain recombines TRBV20-1 with TRBJ2-5; perhaps TRBD2 as D (6 bases). From germline, CDR1 is DFQATT and CDR2 SNEGSKA (reference sequence). This CDR3 comprises 11 residues. V gave up 6 bases and J gave up 5 bases, with 10 bases separating them.

This clonotype has a count of ten or more. V is TRBV28 and J is TRBJ2-7; unclear D gene. V was clipped by 2 bases and J by 3 bases, with 8 bases between them. CDR3 length: 13 amino acids. The germline V gene encodes CDR1 MDHEN and CDR2 SYDVKM. The CDR3 coding sequence is TGTGCCAGCAGTTTACGGTCCTACTACGAGCAGTACTTC. Amino acids: CASSLRSYYEQYF.

This clonotype was seen more than once but under ten times. The chain combines TRBV18 with TRBJ1-1, with unresolved D. V was clipped by 3 bases and J by 4 bases, with 12 bases between them. The CDR3 sequence is 14 residues long. The germline CDR1 and CDR2 sequences are KGHSH and LQKENI. The CDR3 here is CASSPNGGLTEAFF. The CDR3 DNA reads TGTGCCAGCTCACCGAATGGAGGACTCACTGAAGCTTTCTTT.

This clonotype turned up a few times. The chain combines TRBV6-2 or TRBV6-3 with TRBJ2-7, with D unclear. V was shortened by 5 bases and J by 5 bases, with 7 bases between the two germline ends. Germline V gene data show CDR1 as MNHEY and CDR2 as SVGEGT. The CDR3 has 11 residues. The CDR3 protein is CASSPRNEQYF. CDR3 DNA: TGTGCCAGCAGTCCGAGAAACGAGCAGTACTTC.

This sequence joins TRBV11-3 and TRBJ2-3, with TRBD1 identical over 8 bases. The CDR3 contains 13 residues. Trimming removed 5 bases from V and 7 bases from J; junction bases left unmatched: 5. The germline gives CDR1 SGHNT, CDR2 YENEEA. The CDR3 DNA reads as TGTGCCAGCAGCCCAGGGGGCTCCAATACGCAGTATTTT. This codes for CASSPGGSNTQYF.

This clonotype was seen only a few times. The CDR3 sequence is CSARVRTELNTEAFF. The CDR3 DNA reads as TGCAGTGCTAGAGTAAGGACAGAGCTGAACACTGAAGCTTTCTTT. The rearrangement uses TRBV20-1 and TRBJ1-1; tentative D call: TRBD1 (6 bases). Trimming cost V 1 base and J 0 bases, with 12 bases left between them. Germline values: CDR1 DFQATT, CDR2 SNEGSKA (reference sequence). This CDR3 contains 15 residues.

This clonotype was counted only a few times. V gene TRBV11-2 combines with J gene TRBJ1-3; no definite D call. V gave up 5 bases and J gave up 7 bases, with 9 bases separating them. CDR1 and CDR2 from the germline V gene are SGHAT and FQNNGV. The CDR3 runs 12 residues. CDR3 in amino acids: CASSVGRNTIYF. The CDR3 DNA sequence: TGTGCCAGCAGCGTAGGGCGGAACACCATATATTTT.

Of note for this clonotype: A read error may explain this, as a much larger clone is one base away. The chain recombines TRBV6-1 with TRBJ1-5; 7 bases line up with TRBD1. Germline values: CDR1 MNHNS, CDR2 SASEGT. The V and J ends lost 6 bases and 3 bases, in that order; junction bases with no gene match: 2. This CDR3 spans 13 amino acids. CDR3 nucleotide sequence: TGTGCCAGCAGGGGACAGTTCAATCAGCCCCAGCATTTT. Protein: CASRGQFNQPQHF.

This clonotype came up once. The chain combines TRBV7-9 with TRBJ2-1, with TRBD2 identical over 12 bases. Germline loops: CDR1 SEHNR, CDR2 FQNEAQ (reference sequence). This CDR3 is 16 amino acids long. The V and J ends lost 8 bases and 9 bases, in that order; junction bases with no gene match: 14. This CDR3 is CASAGLGLAGGPEQFF. CDR3 in DNA: TGTGCCAGCGCCGGCCTAGGGCTAGCGGGGGGGCCTGAGCAGTTCTTC.

In this sample, this clonotype turned up a few times. The rearrangement links TRBV20-1 to TRBJ2-3; 8 nucleotides match TRBD2. The CDR3 has 13 residues. CDR1 and CDR2 from the germline V gene are DFQATT and SNEGSKA (reference sequence). V lost 6 bases, J lost 3 bases, and 5 bases stayed unmatched. The CDR3 coding sequence is TGCAGTGCGGAACTAGCGGCTACAGATACGCAGTATTTT. Its protein is CSAELAATDTQYF.

V is TRBV21-1 and J is TRBJ2-3; TRBD1, the D gene given by the table, was not confirmed from the DNA. TRBV21-1 constitutes a pseudogene. The CDR3 extends over 16 amino acids. The CDR3 coding sequence is TGTGCCAGCAGCAAAGGGGGCACAGGGAGAGAAGATACGCAGTATTTT. Translation gives CASSKGGTGREDTQYF.

The table lists this clonotype with many counts. V and J are TRBV6-2 or TRBV6-3 and TRBJ1-1, with no clear D. Trimming pared 10 bases from V and 1 base from J, leaving 13 bases between. CDR1 is MNHEY and CDR2 is SVGEGT in the germline V gene. This CDR3 has 13 amino acids. CDR3 sequence reads: CATSSGENTEAFF. The CDR3, as DNA: TGTGCCACCTCATCGGGAGAGAACACTGAAGCTTTCTTT.

This clonotype was recorded a few times. DNA of the CDR3: TGTGCCAGCAGTCGAAACCTACAGTCCTACAATGAGCAGTTCTTC. Amino acid sequence: CASSRNLQSYNEQFF. The J gene is TRBJ2-1, the V gene TRBV6-1; no definite D call. With 5 bases removed from V and 1 base from J, the gap between germline ends came to 12 bases. Looked up from germline, CDR1 is MNHNS and CDR2 is SASEGT. The CDR3 is 15 amino acids.

This clonotype has more than one count but fewer than ten. The chain is built from TRBV12-3 or TRBV12-4 and TRBJ1-4; D is unresolved. The CDR3 length is 13 residues. V shed 6 bases and J shed 7 bases, with 12 bases lying between them. The CDR3 bases are TGTGCCAGCAGAGAAGGGCGCGGTGAAAAACTGTTTTTT. This sequence encodes CASREGRGEKLFF.

The chain joins TRBV7-2 to TRBJ2-1; D ambiguous. Between the trimmed V and J ends, which lost 1 base and 6 bases, there was a span of 13 bases. This CDR3 region has 15 residues. Germline V gene lookup returns CDR1 SGHTA and CDR2 FQGNSA. CDR3 in DNA: TGTGCCAGCAGCTTAGACTACTCCAGATTCAATGAGCAGTTCTTC. It yields the protein CASSLDYSRFNEQFF.

This sequence joins TRBV2 and TRBJ1-1, with unresolved D. V lost 6 bases and J lost 4, with 6 bases in between. The CDR3 consists of 11 residues. In germline, CDR1 is SNHLY, CDR2 FYNNEI. The chain's CDR3 is CASRVTTEAFF. DNA of the CDR3: TGTGCCAGCAGGGTGACCACTGAAGCTTTCTTT. Using reference TRBV2 and TRBJ1-1 for the parts outside the CDR3, the full variable domain is EPEVTQTPSHQVTQMGQEVILRCVPISNHLYFYWYRQILGQKVEFLVSFYNNEISEKSEIFDDQFSVERPDGSNFTLKIRSTKLEDSAMYFCASRVTTEAFFGQGTRLTVV.

The chain has TRBV6-6 and TRBJ1-6; D is uncertain. The germline V gene encodes CDR1 MNHNY and CDR2 SVGAGI (reference sequence). V gave up 6 bases and J gave up 8 bases, with 11 bases separating them. The CDR3 spans 13 residues. Written as DNA, the CDR3 is TGTGCCAGCAGCCTGATGGGCGATTCACCCCTCCACTTT. Translated, it gives CASSLMGDSPLHF.